The rows below give T cell receptor beta chains drawn from one sample of a study of T cell repertoires in cytomegalovirus infection. TCRdb used MiXCR to reprocess the reads, holding one entry per CDR3 protein. The sample contains over 250,000 distinct CDR3 sequences, roughly 25% of which appear only once. The sample taken for sequencing was PBMCs. The receptor set was obtained from a human donor in good health (CMV status not recorded). Some clones in this sample may be carry-over from other donors' samples. The CDR3 runs from the conserved cysteine through the conserved F or W. The order of the fields is V gene, D gene, clone size, J gene, CDR3 protein, CDR3 DNA. D genes are given only for firm matches. Rows give clone size only sometimes, using once, few, many, or a class for an expanded clone.

TRBV11-2	TRBD2	many	TRBJ2-1	CASRGLAGNGRYNEQFF	TGTGCCAGCAGGGGCCTAGCGGGAAATGGAAGGTACAATGAGCAGTTCTTC
TRBV7-2	NA	many	TRBJ2-2	CASSLNGPPSTGELFF	TGTGCCAGCAGCTTAAACGGGCCCCCCAGCACCGGGGAGCTGTTTTTT
TRBV28	TRBD1	NA	TRBJ2-1	CASSLLGQGANEQFF	TGTGCCAGCAGTTTGTTGGGACAGGGGGCAAATGAGCAGTTCTTC
TRBV7-8	NA	many	TRBJ2-7	CASNPVGTVSYEQYF	TGTGCCAGCAACCCTGTGGGAACGGTCTCCTACGAGCAGTACTTC
TRBV7-9	TRBD1	few	TRBJ1-6	CASSFGTGGLYDSPLHF	TGTGCCAGCAGCTTCGGGACAGGGGGCCTCTATGATTCACCCCTCCACTTT
TRBV6-1	NA	NA	TRBJ1-2	CASSEAYRLSGYTF	TGTGCCAGCAGTGAAGCGTACAGGCTCTCTGGCTACACCTTC
TRBV11-2	NA	many	TRBJ2-7	CASSFQESTRQYF	TGTGCCAGCAGCTTTCAGGAGAGTACGAGGCAGTACTTC
TRBV7-2	NA	many	TRBJ1-1	CASSYAIHRNPNTEAFF	TGTGCCAGCAGCTACGCGATTCACAGGAACCCGAACACTGAAGCTTTCTTT
TRBV29-1	TRBD2	few	TRBJ2-7	CSVINGVRGGSEQYF	TGCAGCGTGATTAACGGTGTGCGGGGAGGGAGCGAGCAGTACTTC
TRBV7-2	NA	many	TRBJ2-1	CASSGGQVSYNEQFF	TGTGCCAGCAGCGGAGGGCAGGTCTCCTACAATGAGCAGTTCTTC
TRBV7-2	TRBD2	many	TRBJ2-1	CASSASGRNYNEQFF	TGTGCCAGCAGCGCCAGCGGGAGAAACTACAATGAGCAGTTCTTC
TRBV7-9	NA	many	TRBJ2-5	CASSLRDPKETQYF	TGTGCCAGCAGCCTTAGGGACCCCAAAGAGACCCAGTACTTC
TRBV12-3/TRBV12-4	TRBD1	NA	TRBJ1-5	CASQLQGRQPQHF	TGTGCCAGTCAACTACAGGGGAGACAGCCCCAGCATTTT
TRBV7-8	TRBD1	many	TRBJ2-7	CASSFLGQGWQYF	TGTGCCAGCAGCTTTTTGGGACAGGGATGGCAGTACTTC
TRBV6-2/TRBV6-3	TRBD2	NA	TRBJ2-2	CACGLAGGTGELFF	TGTGCCTGCGGACTAGCGGGAGGTACCGGGGAGCTGTTTTTT
TRBV7-8	TRBD1	few	TRBJ1-3	CASSFGDRGSGNTIYF	TGTGCCAGCAGCTTTGGGGACAGGGGGTCTGGAAACACCATATATTTT
TRBV6-2/TRBV6-3	NA	few	TRBJ1-5	CASSYRNQPQHF	TGTGCCAGCAGTTACCGGAATCAGCCCCAGCATTTT
TRBV12-3/TRBV12-4	NA	few	TRBJ1-5	CASSARISNQPQHF	TGTGCCAGCAGTGCAAGGATTAGCAATCAGCCCCAGCATTTT
TRBV6-2/TRBV6-3	NA	NA	TRBJ1-1	CASSLKGTGTEAFF	TGTGCCAGCAGTTTAAAGGGGACGGGCACTGAAGCTTTCTTT
TRBV10-3	NA	few	TRBJ1-2	CAISEFAGHTYGYTF	TGTGCCATCAGTGAGTTCGCCGGTCACACCTATGGCTACACCTTC
TRBV11-3	NA	many	TRBJ2-4	CASSLSIWTEPLAKNIQYF	TGTGCCAGCAGCCTATCAATTTGGACAGAACCACTAGCCAAAAACATTCAGTACTTC
TRBV5-6	NA	NA	TRBJ2-3	CASTPDWGGGRTDTQYF	TGTGCCAGCACCCCCGATTGGGGGGGGGGGCGCACAGATACGCAGTATTTT